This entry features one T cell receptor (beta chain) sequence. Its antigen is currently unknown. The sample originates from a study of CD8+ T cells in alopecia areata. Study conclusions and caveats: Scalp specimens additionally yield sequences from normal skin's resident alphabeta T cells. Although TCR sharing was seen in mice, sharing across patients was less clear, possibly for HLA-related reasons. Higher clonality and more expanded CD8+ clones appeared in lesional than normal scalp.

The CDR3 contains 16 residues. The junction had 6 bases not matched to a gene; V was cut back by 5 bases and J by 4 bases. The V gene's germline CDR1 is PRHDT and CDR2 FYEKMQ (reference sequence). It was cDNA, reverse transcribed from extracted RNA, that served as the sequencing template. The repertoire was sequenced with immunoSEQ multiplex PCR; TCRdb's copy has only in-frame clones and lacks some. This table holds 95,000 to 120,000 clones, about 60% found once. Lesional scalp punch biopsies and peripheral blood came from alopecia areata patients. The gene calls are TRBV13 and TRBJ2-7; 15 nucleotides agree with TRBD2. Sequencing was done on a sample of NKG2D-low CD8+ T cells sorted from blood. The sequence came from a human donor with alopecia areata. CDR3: CASSKGLAGGLYEQYF. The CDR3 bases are TGTGCCAGCAGCAAGGGACTAGCGGGAGGCTTATACGAGCAGTACTTC.